The 15 T cell receptor beta chains in this list originate from one sample, sequenced in a study of blood T cells in healthy people across ages. A second PCR, run for about 6 to 11 cycles, used a sample-barcoded 5' primer plus a J-beta primer mix. A single record per CDR3 protein comes from TCRdb applying MiXCR to the 5' RACE reads. The sample contains 800,000 or so distinct CDR3 sequences, just under 25% of which appear only once. Another study also made use of these data, one on T cells of mothers and their children.

Sequenced sample: blood. These receptors originate from a boy younger than 18 in good health.

This clonotype was seen once. V is TRBV10-3 and J is TRBJ2-5, with D possibly being TRBD2 (6 bases). The CDR3 consists of 15 residues. V was trimmed by 4 bases and J by 2 bases, leaving 14 bases between them. Germline CDR1 and CDR2: ENHRY and SYGVKD. CDR3 residues: CAISGGVGGQETQYF. DNA for the CDR3: TGTGCCATCAGTGGCGGGGTGGGGGGTCAAGAGACCCAGTACTTC.

This clonotype was seen only a few times. At one end the junction does not follow the germline gene, possibly because of a read error. The chain has TRBV12-5 and TRBJ2-5; D is unresolved. Looked up from germline, CDR1 is LGHNT and CDR2 is FRNRAP. The CDR3 totals 16 residues. The CDR3 region is CASGLRLRRWAAQTNF. The CDR3 bases are TGTGCTAGTGGTTTGCGTCTGCGACGTTGGGCGGCCCAGACCAACTTC.

This clonotype appeared a few times. This chain joins TRBV4-3 and TRBJ2-1, with 10 bases fitting TRBD2. The CDR3 loop spans 21 amino acids. Germline values: CDR1 LGHNA, CDR2 YSLEER. V dropped 4 bases and J dropped 0; count of bases not matched to a gene: 18. This CDR3 reads CASSLRGPGGLAASSYNEQFF. In DNA form, the CDR3 reads TGCGCCAGCAGCCTAAGGGGCCCGGGCGGACTAGCGGCTAGCTCCTACAATGAGCAGTTCTTC.

This clonotype has more than one count but fewer than ten. The chain couples TRBV28 to TRBJ1-1; weak D call: TRBD1 (5 bases). The CDR3 extends over 14 amino acids. Trimming removed 4 bases from V and 1 base from J, with 10 bases in between. Germline lookup yields CDR1 MDHEN and CDR2 SYDVKM. Written as DNA, the CDR3 is TGTGCCAGCAGTTACGGGGGGAGGAACACTGAAGCTTTCTTT. This codes for CASSYGGRNTEAFF. Supplemented by reference TRBV28 and TRBJ1-1, the full variable domain reads DVKVTQSSRYLVKRTGEKVFLECVQDMDHENMFWYRQDPGLGLRLIYFSYDVKMKEKGDIPEGYSVSREKKERFSLILESASTNQTSMYLCASSYGGRNTEAFFGQGTRLTVV.

This clonotype was seen a handful of times. The chain uses TRBV7-2 and TRBJ2-5; D perhaps matches TRBD2 (5 bases). Judging by the DNA end, TRBJ2-7 fits better; the J call may be wrong. The CDR3 totals 15 residues. CDR1 SGHTA and CDR2 FQGNSA come from the germline V gene. DNA of the CDR3: TGTGCCAGCAGCTCCCGACCGGGGAAGACCTACGAGCAGTACTTC. This codes for CASSSRPGKTYEQYF.

This chain joins TRBV7-2 and TRBJ2-5; D possibly corresponds to TRBD2 (5 bases). The V end lost 1 base, the J end lost 3 bases, and 15 bases lay between the germline ends. Germline V gene sequence: CDR1 SGHTA, CDR2 FQGNSA. This CDR3 comprises 16 residues. Written as DNA, the CDR3 is TGTGCCAGCAGCTTAGTTTCGGCCGACGGGGAAGAGACCCAGTACTTC. Protein: CASSLVSADGEETQYF.

The chain is built from TRBV4-3 and TRBJ2-4, with D maybe TRBD2 (6 bases). CDR1 is LGHNA, CDR2 YSLEER, per germline. V gave up 4 bases and J gave up 2 bases, with 12 bases separating them. This CDR3 is built from 15 residues. The CDR3 DNA follows: TGCGCCAGCAGCCCATTCCGGGGGACCAAAAACATTCAGTACTTC. Protein sequence: CASSPFRGTKNIQYF.

The sample holds a few counts of this clonotype. This CDR3 reads CASSSSPRAFF. The CDR3 nucleotides are TGTGCCAGCAGTTCCAGCCCAAGGGCTTTCTTT. The chain joins TRBV7-9 to TRBJ1-1; no clear D gene. Between the trimmed V and J ends, which lost 6 bases and 11 bases, there was a span of 13 bases. The CDR3 sequence is 11 residues long. The germline CDR1 and CDR2 sequences are SEHNR and FQNEAQ (reference sequence).

The chain has TRBV25-1 and TRBJ1-4, with a weak D call TRBD1 (5 bases). CDR3 length equals 15 residues. The germline CDR1 and CDR2 sequences are MGHDK and SYGVNS. The ends were cut back, 4 bases at V and 7 bases at J, with 16 bases in the middle. The CDR3 DNA sequence: TGTGCCAGCAGTGCCCCCCAGGGTAACAGTGAAAAACTGTTTTTT. As protein: CASSAPQGNSEKLFF.

The chain joins TRBV6-5 to TRBJ1-3; 12 bases line up with TRBD1. Trimming removed 0 bases from V and 3 bases from J; junction bases left unmatched: 3. The CDR3 loop spans 17 amino acids. Germline CDR1 is MNHEY and CDR2 is SVGAGI. CDR3 coding DNA: TGTGCCAGCAGTTACTCTGGGACAGGGGGCTATGGAAACACCATATATTTT. Its translation is CASSYSGTGGYGNTIYF.

V gene TRBV7-9 combines with J gene TRBJ1-4; D gene unclear. This CDR3 spans 16 amino acids. Germline CDR1 is SEHNR and CDR2 is FQNEAQ (reference sequence). V gave up 2 bases and J gave up 0 bases, with 10 bases separating them. In nucleotides, the CDR3 is TGTGCCAGCAGCTTATTTGGCCAGACAACTAATGAAAAACTGTTTTTT. Amino acids: CASSLFGQTTNEKLFF.

This clonotype was seen only once. The chain carries TRBV2 and TRBJ1-1; possibly TRBD1 for D (5 bases). The V end was cut by 4 bases, the J end by 4 bases, with 10 bases between. The CDR3 contains 13 residues. The germline V gene has CDR1 SNHLY and CDR2 FYNNEI. The CDR3 DNA follows: TGTGCCAGCAGTGTGTTTAGGGGCACTGAAGCTTTCTTT. This gives the protein CASSVFRGTEAFF.

This clonotype was counted a few times. This chain connects TRBV30 to TRBJ1-5; TRBD1 might be the D (5 bases). Trimming stripped 3 bases from V and 4 bases from J, with 7 bases between. The germline V gene has CDR1 GTSNPN and CDR2 SVGIG (reference sequence). CDR3 length equals 12 residues. The DNA of the CDR3 is TGTGCCTGGAGCGAGGGGAATCAGCCCCAGCATTTT. Translation gives CAWSEGNQPQHF.

The chain employs TRBV25-1 and TRBJ2-7; 7 bases match TRBD1. The DNA end favors TRBJ2-1, so the J call may be wrong. The CDR3 length is 14 residues. CDR1 is MGHDK, CDR2 SYGVNS, per germline. In nucleotides, the CDR3 is TGTGCCAGCAGTGACCGACAGGGAAGGTATGAGCAGTTCTTC. The encoded protein is CASSDRQGRYEQFF.

This clonotype has a count of ten or more. The J gene is TRBJ2-5, the V gene TRBV5-1; D not certain. The V and J ends lost 4 bases and 5 bases respectively, with 9 bases between them. The CDR3 covers 12 residues. Germline V gene sequence: CDR1 SGHRS, CDR2 YFSETQ. CDR3 loop: CASSAGEETQYF. CDR3 nucleotide sequence: TGCGCCAGCAGCGCCGGTGAGGAGACCCAGTACTTC.